These 23 T cell receptor beta chains share one sample of origin, sequenced in a study of OX40 agonist ivuxolimab in advanced cancers. Using immunoSEQ multiplex PCR, the repertoire was profiled, and TCRdb retains in-frame clones only, with some absent. The table shows roughly 100,000 clones, with less than 90% occurring only once. The sample consisted of CD4+ or CD8+ T cells sorted from blood, taken in a trial of the OX40 agonist ivuxolimab. These receptors were taken from an adult with an advanced solid tumor such as melanoma, head and neck, liver or kidney cancer.

Note on this clone: Sequence at one end of the junction differs from germline and may be a read error. The CDR3 region has the DNA TGTGCCAGCAGCTCTCAAACCGGGACAGGGTCCTCCGAGCAGTACTTC. It specifies CASSSQTGTGSSEQYF. This sequence joins TRBV11-2 and TRBJ2-7; 9 positions agree with TRBD1. Germline CDR1 SGHAT, CDR2 FQNNGV. The CDR3 runs to 16 residues. The full variable domain, with the rest looked up from reference TRBV11-2 and TRBJ2-7, is EAGVAQSPRYKIIEKRQSVAFWCNPISGHATLYWYQQILGQGPKLLIQFQNNGVVDDSQLPKDRFSAERLKGVDSTLKIQPAKLEDSAVYLCASSSQTGTGSSEQYFGPGTRLTVT.

The V call is TRBV6-1, the J call TRBJ2-7; perhaps TRBD1 as D (6 bases). The CDR3 length is 14 residues. Germline V gives CDR1 MNHNS, CDR2 SASEGT. Trimming removed 6 bases from V and 6 bases from J, with 18 bases in between. The CDR3 loop is CASRHPGTMSEQYF. CDR3 nucleotides: TGTGCCAGCAGGCACCCGGGGACAATGAGCGAGCAGTACTTC.

The V call is TRBV27, the J call TRBJ1-5; D not certain. The CDR3 is made up of 14 amino acids. The V and J ends lost 0 bases and 4 bases respectively, with 7 bases between them. Germline loops: CDR1 MNHEY, CDR2 SMNVEV (reference sequence). The CDR3 here is CASSLSASNQPQHF. The DNA for the CDR3 is TGTGCCAGCAGTTTATCGGCATCGAATCAGCCCCAGCATTTT.

The chain joins TRBV18 to TRBJ2-3, with D maybe TRBD1 (5 bases). Deletions cut 1 base from V and 6 bases from J, with 8 bases between. The CDR3 has 13 residues. In germline, CDR1 is KGHSH, CDR2 LQKENI. Here the CDR3 reads CASSPQGKDTQYF. The CDR3 DNA sequence: TGTGCCAGCTCACCACAGGGGAAGGATACGCAGTATTTT.

The chain links TRBV29-1 to TRBJ1-1; D is uncertain. Germline V gene sequence: CDR1 SQVTM, CDR2 ANQGSEA. This CDR3 contains 12 residues. Trimming pared 3 bases from V and 11 bases from J, leaving 16 bases between. The CDR3, as DNA: TGCAGCGTTGAGAGGCAGGCCCGGGATGCTTTCTTT. This translates into CSVERQARDAFF.

The rearrangement links TRBV7-2 to TRBJ2-2; TRBD1 is a possible D gene (6 bases). Deletions cut 8 bases from V and 6 bases from J, with 16 bases between. Germline CDR1 is SGHTA and CDR2 is FQGNSA. The CDR3 is 14 amino acids. CDR3 coding DNA: TGTGCCAGCGGGGGCGGCCTAATCCCCGGGGAGCTGTTTTTT. It is translated as CASGGGLIPGELFF.

The CDR3 DNA is TGTGCCAGCAGCCCGGACAGACGTGGCTACACCTTC. Protein product: CASSPDRRGYTF. The chain recombines TRBV6-5 with TRBJ1-2; a possible D gene is TRBD1 (6 bases). V gave up 6 bases and J gave up 7 bases, with 12 bases separating them. Germline V gene lookup returns CDR1 MNHEY and CDR2 SVGAGI. The CDR3 is 12 residues long.

The rearrangement uses TRBV7-2 and TRBJ1-5; TRBD1 agrees at 9 bases. The CDR3 runs 14 residues. V gave up 3 bases and J gave up 5 bases; unmatched junction bases: 2. The germline V gene encodes CDR1 SGHTA and CDR2 FQGNSA. CDR3 sequence reads: CASSLGQGDQPQHF. The CDR3 DNA reads as TGTGCCAGCAGCTTGGGACAGGGAGATCAGCCCCAGCATTTT.

This chain links TRBV7-9 with TRBJ2-1; D is perhaps TRBD1 or TRBD2 (5 bases each). The CDR3 is 15 residues long. V lost 0 bases, J lost 5 bases, and 11 bases lay in between. Germline V gene data show CDR1 as SEHNR and CDR2 as FQNEAQ (reference sequence). CDR3 nucleotides: TGTGCCAGCAGCTTAGCGGGGGTCGGGAACAATGAGCAGTTCTTC. It specifies CASSLAGVGNNEQFF.

The count of this clone is one. The genes are TRBV6-1 and TRBJ1-1; D might be TRBD1 (6 bases). Germline CDR1 is MNHNS and CDR2 is SASEGT. V gave up 10 bases and J gave up 6 bases, with 21 bases separating them. The CDR3 loop spans 14 amino acids. CDR3 in DNA: TGTGCCACGCACCGCGGGGGCATGGACTCTGAAGCTTTCTTT. It codes for CATHRGGMDSEAFF.

This chain uses TRBV11-3 with TRBJ2-2, with D maybe TRBD2 (5 bases). The CDR3 length is 15 residues. Germline values: CDR1 SGHNT, CDR2 YENEEA. V shed 1 base and J shed 5 bases, with 11 bases lying between them. The CDR3 sequence: CASSLGRPGTGELFF. For the CDR3, the DNA is TGTGCCAGCAGCTTAGGTAGACCGGGGACCGGGGAGCTGTTTTTT. Full variable domain (outside the CDR3, taken from reference TRBV11-3 and TRBJ2-2): EAGVVQSPRYKIIEKKQPVAFWCNPISGHNTLYWYLQNLGQGPELLIRYENEEAVDDSQLPKDRFSAERLKGVDSTLKIQPAELGDSAVYLCASSLGRPGTGELFFGEGSRLTVL.

The rearrangement uses TRBV19 and TRBJ2-3; 7 nucleotides match TRBD2. With V trimmed by 0 bases and J by 3 bases, 12 bases remained unmatched. Germline CDR1 reads LNHDA; CDR2 reads SQIVND (reference sequence). The CDR3 covers 18 residues. In nucleotides, the CDR3 is TGTGCCAGTAGTATAGATTCGTATAGCGGACTAGGGACAGATACGCAGTATTTT. It yields the protein CASSIDSYSGLGTDTQYF.

This clone was seen only once. V is TRBV9 and J is TRBJ1-2; tentative D call: TRBD1 (6 bases). The CDR3 contains 14 residues. Germline assignment: CDR1 SGDLS and CDR2 YYNGEE. V lost 0 bases, J lost 8 bases, and 14 bases lay in between. This chain's CDR3 is CASSVVAGAVGYTF. The CDR3 bases are TGTGCCAGCAGCGTAGTCGCGGGGGCGGTAGGCTACACCTTC.

This chain links TRBV7-2 with TRBJ2-2, with D perhaps assigned TRBD1 or TRBD2 (5 bases each). Per the germline V gene, CDR1 is SGHTA and CDR2 is FQGNSA. The V gene lost 3 bases and the J gene lost 0 bases, with 8 bases spanning the gap. This CDR3 region has 15 residues. CDR3: CASSFRDPNTGELFF. CDR3 nucleotides: TGTGCCAGCAGCTTCCGGGACCCGAACACCGGGGAGCTGTTTTTT.

J is TRBJ1-2 and V is TRBV5-1; no definite D call. The V gene's germline CDR1 is SGHRS and CDR2 YFSETQ. The CDR3 loop spans 12 amino acids. Trimming pared 4 bases from V and 1 base from J, leaving 5 bases between. This chain's CDR3 is CASSQDNYGYTF. DNA for the CDR3: TGCGCCAGCAGCCAGGATAACTATGGCTACACCTTC.

The J gene is TRBJ2-7, the V gene TRBV7-9; weak D call: TRBD1 (6 bases). CDR3 length: 16 amino acids. CDR1 and CDR2 (germline): SEHNR, FQNEAQ (reference sequence). Between the trimmed V and J ends, which lost 2 bases and 7 bases, there was a span of 21 bases. The DNA of the CDR3 is TGTGCCAGCAGCTTATCCCTCTCACAGGGTATGGGGGAGCAGTACTTC. Its protein is CASSLSLSQGMGEQYF.

This chain joins TRBV6-5 and TRBJ2-7; maybe TRBD1 (6 bases). CDR1 and CDR2 from the germline V gene are MNHEY and SVGAGI. V gave up 5 bases and J gave up 2 bases, with 13 bases separating them. CDR3 length: 14 amino acids. This CDR3 reads CASSPLTGPYEQYF. The CDR3 coding sequence is TGTGCCAGCAGTCCCCTGACAGGCCCCTACGAGCAGTACTTC.

This chain joins TRBV4-1 and TRBJ1-4; 8 positions match TRBD1. This CDR3 is built from 18 residues. V was clipped by 5 bases and J by 4 bases; unmatched bases: 15. The germline V gene has CDR1 MGHRA and CDR2 YSYEKL. CDR3 DNA sequence: TGCGCCAGCAGCTTCAATCGGGACAGGACTCCCCTTAATGAAAAACTGTTTTTT. It is translated as CASSFNRDRTPLNEKLFF.

The chain couples TRBV5-8 to TRBJ2-3; D possibly corresponds to TRBD1 (5 bases). Trimming removed 4 bases from V and 3 bases from J, with 15 bases in between. CDR3 length: 15 amino acids. CDR1 SGHTS and CDR2 YDEGEE come from the germline V gene. CDR3 sequence: CASSPFQGVTDTQYF. The DNA of the CDR3 is TGTGCCAGCAGCCCCTTTCAAGGGGTTACAGATACGCAGTATTTT.

The J gene is TRBJ1-3, the V gene TRBV7-9, with D hard to call. Per the germline V gene, CDR1 is SEHNR and CDR2 is FQNEAQ (reference sequence). The length of the CDR3 is 13 residues. Trimming took off 6 bases at V and 0 bases at J, with 6 bases between the two ends. The CDR3 loop reads CASRQSSGNTIYF. For the CDR3, the DNA is TGTGCCAGCAGACAGAGCTCTGGAAACACCATATATTTT.

The chain couples TRBV5-6 to TRBJ1-3; unclear D gene. The length of the CDR3 is 15 residues. The ends were cut back, 0 bases at V and 0 bases at J, with 7 bases in the middle. From germline, CDR1 is SGHDT and CDR2 YYEEEE. The CDR3 DNA is TGTGCCAGCAGCTTGGGAGGGTCCTCTGGAAACACCATATATTTT. Amino acid sequence: CASSLGGSSGNTIYF. Looking up the rest from reference TRBV5-6 and TRBJ1-3 gives the full variable domain: DAGVTQSPTHLIKTRGQQVTLRCSPKSGHDTVSWYQQALGQGPQFIFQYYEEEERQRGNFPDRFSGHQFPNYSSELNVNALLLGDSALYLCASSLGGSSGNTIYFGEGSWLTVV.

This clone has more than one count but fewer than ten. The chain couples TRBV19 to TRBJ2-3; TRBD1 might be the D (5 bases). The CDR3 runs to 12 residues. Germline CDR1 is LNHDA and CDR2 is SQIVND (reference sequence). The V end was cut by 5 bases, the J end by 6 bases, with 9 bases between. CDR3 sequence (DNA): TGTGCCAGTAGTCTCCAGGGCGATACGCAGTATTTT. It is translated as CASSLQGDTQYF.

This clone showed up just once. V and J are TRBV7-2 and TRBJ2-7; D not resolved. This CDR3 has 11 amino acids. Trimming removed 5 bases at V and 4 bases at J, with 6 bases between. CDR1 SGHTA and CDR2 FQGNSA come from the germline V gene. CDR3 bases: TGTGCCAGCAGCCCGGATTACGAGCAGTACTTC. This encodes CASSPDYEQYF.